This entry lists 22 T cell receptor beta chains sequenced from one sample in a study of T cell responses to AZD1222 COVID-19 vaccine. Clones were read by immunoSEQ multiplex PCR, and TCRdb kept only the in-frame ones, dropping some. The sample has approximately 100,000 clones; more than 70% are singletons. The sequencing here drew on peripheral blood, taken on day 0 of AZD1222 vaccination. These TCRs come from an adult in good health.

CDR3 nucleotides: TGCGCCAGCAGCTTGGAGGGACAGGCTAACTACGAGCAGTACTTC. Protein: CASSLEGQANYEQYF. J is TRBJ2-7 and V is TRBV5-1, with TRBD1 matching over 8 bases. J gave up 3 bases and V 0 bases, and 5 bases lay outside the gene matches. This CDR3 contains 15 residues. The germline V gene has CDR1 SGHRS and CDR2 YFSETQ. Together with reference TRBV5-1 and TRBJ2-7, the CDR3 gives the full variable domain: KAGVTQTPRYLIKTRGQQVTLSCSPISGHRSVSWYQQTPGQGLQFLFEYFSETQRNKGNFPGRFSGRQFSNSRSEMNVSTLELGDSALYLCASSLEGQANYEQYFGPGTRLTVT.

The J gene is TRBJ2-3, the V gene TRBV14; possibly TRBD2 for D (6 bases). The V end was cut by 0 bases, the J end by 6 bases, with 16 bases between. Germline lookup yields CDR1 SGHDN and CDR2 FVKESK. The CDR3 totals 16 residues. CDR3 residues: CASSQDGGTPADTQYF. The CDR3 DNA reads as TGTGCCAGCAGCCAAGATGGGGGGACGCCGGCGGATACGCAGTATTTT. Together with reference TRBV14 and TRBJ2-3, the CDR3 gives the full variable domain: EAGVTQFPSHSVIEKGQTVTLRCDPISGHDNLYWYRRVMGKEIKFLLHFVKESKQDESGMPNNRFLAERTGGTYSTLKVQPAELEDSGVYFCASSQDGGTPADTQYFGPGTRLTVL.

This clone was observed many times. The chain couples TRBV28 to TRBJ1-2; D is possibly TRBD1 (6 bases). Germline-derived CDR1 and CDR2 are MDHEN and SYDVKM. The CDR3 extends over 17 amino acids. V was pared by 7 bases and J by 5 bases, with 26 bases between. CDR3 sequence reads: CASISGGTRRASYGYTF. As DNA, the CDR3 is TGTGCCAGCATCTCCGGGGGCACCAGAAGGGCCTCTTATGGCTACACCTTC.

This CDR3 reads CASAGQGKNIQYF. DNA of the CDR3: TGTGCCAGCGCGGGACAGGGCAAAAACATTCAGTACTTC. V is TRBV6-5 and J is TRBJ2-4; TRBD1 matches at 9 bases. The CDR3 spans 13 residues. Trimming cost V 8 bases and J 3 bases; bases outside gene matches: 2. The V gene's germline CDR1 is MNHEY and CDR2 SVGAGI.

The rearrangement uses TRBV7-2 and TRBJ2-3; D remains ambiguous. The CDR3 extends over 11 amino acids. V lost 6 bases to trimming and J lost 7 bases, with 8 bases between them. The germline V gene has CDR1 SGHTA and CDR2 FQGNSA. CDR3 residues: CASRWVNTQYF. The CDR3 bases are TGTGCCAGCAGATGGGTGAATACGCAGTATTTT.

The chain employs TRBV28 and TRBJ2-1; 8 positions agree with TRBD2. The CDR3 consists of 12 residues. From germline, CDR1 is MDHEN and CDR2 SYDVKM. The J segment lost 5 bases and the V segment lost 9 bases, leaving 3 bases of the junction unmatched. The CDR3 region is CASNSGNNEQFF. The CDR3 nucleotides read TGTGCCAGTAATAGCGGGAACAATGAGCAGTTCTTC.

The CDR3 is CASSLADTQYF. The CDR3 region has the DNA TGTGCCAGCAGCTTAGCAGATACGCAGTATTTT. The chain is built from TRBV11-2 and TRBJ2-3; unclear D gene. Trimming left V 1 base short and J 4 bases short, with 0 bases between. This CDR3 region has 11 residues. Germline V gene sequence: CDR1 SGHAT, CDR2 FQNNGV.

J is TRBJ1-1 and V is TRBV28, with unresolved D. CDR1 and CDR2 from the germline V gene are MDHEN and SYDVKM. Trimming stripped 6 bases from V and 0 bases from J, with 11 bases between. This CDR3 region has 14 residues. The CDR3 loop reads CASSKRAMNTEAFF. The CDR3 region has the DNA TGTGCCAGCAGCAAGCGAGCCATGAACACTGAAGCTTTCTTT.

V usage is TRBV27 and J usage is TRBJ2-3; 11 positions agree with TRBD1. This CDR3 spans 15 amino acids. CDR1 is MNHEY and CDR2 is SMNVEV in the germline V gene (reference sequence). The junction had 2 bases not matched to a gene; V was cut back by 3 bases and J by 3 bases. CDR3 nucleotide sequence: TGTGCCAGCAGTTTGTGGGACAGGGGGACAGATACGCAGTATTTT. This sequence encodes CASSLWDRGTDTQYF.

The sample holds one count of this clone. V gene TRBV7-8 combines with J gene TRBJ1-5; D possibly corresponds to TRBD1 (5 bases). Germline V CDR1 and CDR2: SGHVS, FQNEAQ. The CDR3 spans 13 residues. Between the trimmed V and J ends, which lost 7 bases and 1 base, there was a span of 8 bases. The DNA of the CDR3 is TGTGCCAGCACCCCAGGGAGCAATCAGCCCCAGCATTTT. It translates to CASTPGSNQPQHF.

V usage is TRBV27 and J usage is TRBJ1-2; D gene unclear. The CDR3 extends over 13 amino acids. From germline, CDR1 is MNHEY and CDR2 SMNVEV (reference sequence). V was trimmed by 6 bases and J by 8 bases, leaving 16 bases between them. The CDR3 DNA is TGTGCCAGCAGAAAAATGGAGAGTAGAGGCTACACCTTC. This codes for CASRKMESRGYTF.

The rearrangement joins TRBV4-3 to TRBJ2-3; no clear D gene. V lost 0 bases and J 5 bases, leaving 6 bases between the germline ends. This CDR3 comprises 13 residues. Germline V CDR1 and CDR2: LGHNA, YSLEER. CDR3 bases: TGCGCCAGCAGCCAAGAACTAATAGATACGCAGTATTTT. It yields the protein CASSQELIDTQYF.

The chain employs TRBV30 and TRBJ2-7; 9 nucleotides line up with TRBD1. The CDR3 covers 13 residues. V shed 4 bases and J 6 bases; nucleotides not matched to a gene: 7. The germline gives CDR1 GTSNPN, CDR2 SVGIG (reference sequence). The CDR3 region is CAWTSGTGIEQYF. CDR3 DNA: TGTGCCTGGACCTCGGGGACAGGGATCGAGCAGTACTTC.

The CDR3 here is CASSFKGLASEQYF. The CDR3, as DNA: TGTGCCAGCAGCTTCAAGGGACTAGCTAGCGAGCAGTACTTC. The chain is built from TRBV5-4 and TRBJ2-7; TRBD2 matches at 9 bases. The CDR3 has 14 residues. Germline CDR1 SGHNT, CDR2 YYREEE (reference sequence). J gave up 6 bases and V 2 bases, and 6 bases lay outside the gene matches.

The CDR3 is CASSRTGVQEKLFF. The CDR3 DNA sequence: TGCGCCAGCAGCCGAACAGGGGTACAGGAAAAACTGTTTTTT. The chain uses TRBV5-1 and TRBJ1-4, with 7 nucleotides matching TRBD1. Trimming took 4 bases from V and 8 from J; bases not matched to a gene: 8. The CDR3 sequence is 14 residues long. Germline values: CDR1 SGHRS, CDR2 YFSETQ. The complete variable domain, with remaining parts taken from reference TRBV5-1 and TRBJ1-4, reads KAGVTQTPRYLIKTRGQQVTLSCSPISGHRSVSWYQQTPGQGLQFLFEYFSETQRNKGNFPGRFSGRQFSNSRSEMNVSTLELGDSALYLCASSRTGVQEKLFFGSGTQLSVL.

As DNA, the CDR3 is TGCGCCAGCAGCCAAGAGAGGGGAAGAGGGTACACAGATACGCAGTATTTT. Translation: CASSQERGRGYTDTQYF. The chain couples TRBV4-3 to TRBJ2-3; the D gene could be TRBD1 or TRBD2 (5 bases each). From germline, CDR1 is LGHNA and CDR2 YSLEER. The CDR3 loop spans 17 amino acids. The germline V and J ends were trimmed by 0 bases and 2 bases, with 15 bases remaining between them.

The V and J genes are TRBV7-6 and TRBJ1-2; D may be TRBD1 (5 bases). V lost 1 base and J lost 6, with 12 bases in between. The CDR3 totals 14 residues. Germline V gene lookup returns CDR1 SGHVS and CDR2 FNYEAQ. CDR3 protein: CASSLEMGRHGYTF. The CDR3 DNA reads TGTGCCAGCAGCTTAGAAATGGGGCGTCATGGCTACACCTTC.

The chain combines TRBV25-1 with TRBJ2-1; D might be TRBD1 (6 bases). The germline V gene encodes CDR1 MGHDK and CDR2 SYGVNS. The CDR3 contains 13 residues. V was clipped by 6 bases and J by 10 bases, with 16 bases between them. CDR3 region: CASRRDNRREQFF. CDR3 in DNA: TGTGCCAGCAGACGGGACAATCGGAGGGAGCAGTTCTTC.

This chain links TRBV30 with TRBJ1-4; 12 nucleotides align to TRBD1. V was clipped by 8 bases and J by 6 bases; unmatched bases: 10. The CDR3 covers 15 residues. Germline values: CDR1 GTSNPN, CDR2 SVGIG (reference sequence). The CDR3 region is CAGTGTGGADEKLFF. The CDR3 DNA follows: TGTGCCGGAACCGGGACAGGGGGCGCTGATGAAAAACTGTTTTTT.

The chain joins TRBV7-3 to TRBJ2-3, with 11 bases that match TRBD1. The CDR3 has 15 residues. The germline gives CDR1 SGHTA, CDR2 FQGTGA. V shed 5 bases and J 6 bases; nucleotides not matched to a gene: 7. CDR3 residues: CASSLDRGLRDTQYF. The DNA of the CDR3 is TGTGCCAGCAGCCTGGACAGGGGGCTTAGGGATACGCAGTATTTT.

CDR3 DNA: TGTGCCAGCAGCCCGAGCGGAGGTCCTGGAGCTTTCTTT. This codes for CASSPSGGPGAFF. The chain has TRBV7-2 and TRBJ1-1, with D hard to call. This CDR3 contains 13 residues. V was trimmed by 5 bases and J by 10 bases, leaving 17 bases between them. From germline, CDR1 is SGHTA and CDR2 FQGNSA.

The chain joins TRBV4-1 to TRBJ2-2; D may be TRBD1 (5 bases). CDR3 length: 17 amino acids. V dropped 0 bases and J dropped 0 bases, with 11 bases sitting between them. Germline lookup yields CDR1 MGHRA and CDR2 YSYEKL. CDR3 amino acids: CASSQDPDTPNTGELFF. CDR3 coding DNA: TGCGCCAGCAGCCAAGATCCGGACACGCCGAACACCGGGGAGCTGTTTTTT.